The source of this T cell receptor (beta chain) is a study of CD8+CD57+ T cells in acquired aplastic anemia. About the research overall: DNA from sorted CD4+ and CD8+ cells averaged around 3.5 ug. Whole-study results and caveats: CD8+ Simpson's diversity showed no significant patient-control difference. Around 29 shared CD8+ CDR3s appeared highly expressed within patients' immunodominant clones.

CDR1 and CDR2 from the germline V gene are LGHNT and FRNRAP. The CDR3 loop spans 15 amino acids. The J segment lost 4 bases and the V segment lost 6 bases, leaving 11 bases of the junction unmatched. On this clonotype: The target antigen is unknown.

The template used for profiling TCR beta VDJ and CDR3 was genomic DNA. Each CDR3 protein gets one entry after TCRdb re-called the reads with MiXCR. The sample gives more than 250,000 distinct CDR3 sequences, approximately 57% of which show up once; approximately 8% is in the top ten. V gene TRBV12-5 combines with J gene TRBJ1-2, with TRBD1 matching over 7 bases. The TCR originated in a human donor with severe aplastic anemia or a healthy control (not recorded which). Source material: sorted CD4+, CD8+, or CD8+CD57+ T cells (not recorded which) from PBMCs. Here the CDR3 reads CASGTGTELPYGYTF. CDR3 nucleotides: TGTGCTAGTGGAACCGGGACAGAGCTACCCTATGGCTACACCTTC. The entire variable domain, with the rest obtained from reference TRBV12-5 and TRBJ1-2, is as follows: DARVTQTPRHKVTEMGQEVTMRCQPILGHNTVFWYRQTMMQGLELLAYFRNRAPLDDSGMPKDRFSAEMPDATLATLKIQPSEPRDSAVYFCASGTGTELPYGYTFGSGTRLTVV.